The rows below give T cell receptor beta chains drawn from one sample of a study of T cells in Graves' hyperthyroidism and ophthalmopathy. MiXCR, run by TCRdb on the multiplex PCR reads, gives a single entry per CDR3 protein. The table records roughly 350,000 distinct CDR3 sequences, roughly 15% of them present only once. The sample consisted of blood. The receptor set was obtained from a woman in her twenties or thirties with Graves' ophthalmopathy. The CDR3 runs from the conserved cysteine through the conserved F or W. D genes are given only for firm matches. The listing skips clone size in some rows; elsewhere it reads once, few, many or a size class.

j_gene: TRBJ1-2
abundance: many
d_gene: -
v_gene: TRBV2
CDR3aa: CALWWGAGGGYTF
CDR3nt: TGTGCCTTATGGTGGGGGGCAGGTGGGGGCTACACCTTC

j_gene: TRBJ2-7
abundance: many
d_gene: TRBD1
v_gene: TRBV11-2
CDR3aa: CASSLEIPGGREQYF
CDR3nt: TGTGCCAGCAGCTTAGAGATACCAGGGGGCCGGGAGCAGTACTTC

j_gene: TRBJ2-7
abundance: many
d_gene: -
v_gene: TRBV12-3/TRBV12-4
CDR3aa: CASSLIVGETGFYEQYF
CDR3nt: TGTGCCAGCAGTTTAATTGTGGGTGAAACAGGCTTCTACGAGCAGTACTTC

j_gene: TRBJ2-2
abundance: few
d_gene: TRBD1
v_gene: TRBV20-1
CDR3aa: CSANQIHGQGGPPNTGELFF
CDR3nt: TGCAGTGCTAATCAAATCCATGGACAGGGGGGACCGCCAAACACCGGGGAGCTGTTTTTT

j_gene: TRBJ2-5
abundance: many
d_gene: -
v_gene: TRBV7-9
CDR3aa: CASSSGMGETQYF
CDR3nt: TGTGCCAGCAGCTCTGGTATGGGAGAGACCCAGTACTTC

j_gene: TRBJ2-7
abundance: many
d_gene: -
v_gene: TRBV12-3/TRBV12-4
CDR3aa: CASSWGRGGGLYEQYF
CDR3nt: TGTGCCAGCAGTTGGGGGCGAGGTGGGGGTCTATACGAGCAGTACTTC

j_gene: TRBJ2-5
abundance: many
d_gene: TRBD1
v_gene: TRBV28
CDR3aa: CASSAGTAGSQETQYF
CDR3nt: TGTGCCAGCAGTGCCGGGACAGCCGGATCCCAAGAGACCCAGTACTTC

j_gene: TRBJ1-2
abundance: many
d_gene: -
v_gene: TRBV7-9
CDR3aa: CASSLVAANYGYTF
CDR3nt: TGTGCCAGCAGCTTAGTGGCAGCTAACTATGGCTACACCTTC

j_gene: TRBJ2-2
abundance: -
d_gene: TRBD2
v_gene: TRBV11-2
CDR3aa: CASSRLAGPSGELFF
CDR3nt: TGTGCCAGCAGCCGACTAGCGGGGCCCTCTGGGGAGCTGTTTTTT

j_gene: TRBJ2-7
abundance: many
d_gene: TRBD1
v_gene: TRBV30
CDR3aa: CAYQGVSEQYF
CDR3nt: TGTGCCTACCAGGGGGTGAGCGAGCAGTACTTC

j_gene: TRBJ1-5
abundance: -
d_gene: -
v_gene: TRBV5-6
CDR3aa: CASTYVGSNQPQHF
CDR3nt: TGTGCCAGCACCTACGTGGGAAGCAATCAGCCCCAGCATTTT

j_gene: TRBJ1-2
abundance: many
d_gene: -
v_gene: TRBV5-1
CDR3aa: CASSSQGSMVDGYTF
CDR3nt: TGCGCCAGCAGCTCTCAGGGGAGCATGGTTGATGGCTACACCTTC

j_gene: TRBJ1-5
abundance: many
d_gene: -
v_gene: TRBV7-2
CDR3aa: CASSFEAHSNQPQHF
CDR3nt: TGTGCCAGCAGCTTTGAGGCCCATAGCAATCAGCCCCAGCATTTT

j_gene: TRBJ2-7
abundance: many
d_gene: -
v_gene: TRBV5-1
CDR3aa: CASSLASGSAYEQYF
CDR3nt: TGCGCCAGCAGCTTGGCCTCAGGAAGCGCGTACGAGCAGTACTTC

j_gene: TRBJ2-7
abundance: many
d_gene: -
v_gene: TRBV9
CDR3aa: CASSARGGEQYF
CDR3nt: TGTGCCAGCAGCGCAAGGGGGGGCGAGCAGTACTTC

j_gene: TRBJ2-5
abundance: -
d_gene: TRBD2
v_gene: TRBV7-9
CDR3aa: CASSSGLAGGPETQYF
CDR3nt: TGTGCCAGCAGCTCCGGACTAGCGGGGGGGCCGGAGACCCAGTACTTC

j_gene: TRBJ1-5
abundance: few
d_gene: -
v_gene: TRBV20-1
CDR3aa: CSAGGRVKDQPQHF
CDR3nt: TGCAGTGCGGGGGGGAGGGTTAAGGATCAGCCCCAGCATTTT

j_gene: TRBJ1-5
abundance: few
d_gene: -
v_gene: TRBV7-8
CDR3aa: CASSLAGIGNQPQHF
CDR3nt: TGTGCCAGCAGCTTAGCGGGGATTGGCAATCAGCCCCAGCATTTT

j_gene: TRBJ2-7
abundance: -
d_gene: TRBD1
v_gene: TRBV28
CDR3aa: CATTGGLYEQYF
CDR3nt: TGTGCCACAACAGGGGGACTCTACGAGCAGTACTTC

j_gene: TRBJ1-5
abundance: -
d_gene: TRBD1
v_gene: TRBV2
CDR3aa: CASTSHTGGSNQPQHF
CDR3nt: TGTGCCAGCACTAGTCATACAGGGGGAAGCAATCAGCCCCAGCATTTT

j_gene: TRBJ2-3
abundance: -
d_gene: TRBD2
v_gene: TRBV4-3
CDR3aa: CASRLAGVWTDTQYF
CDR3nt: TGCGCCAGCAGATTAGCGGGAGTTTGGACAGATACGCAGTATTTT

j_gene: TRBJ2-3
abundance: many
d_gene: -
v_gene: TRBV10-2
CDR3aa: CASSEGLATTDTQYF
CDR3nt: TGCGCCAGCAGTGAGGGTCTAGCGACCACAGATACGCAGTATTTT

j_gene: TRBJ1-1
abundance: many
d_gene: -
v_gene: TRBV29-1
CDR3aa: CSVEDRAGMNTEAFF
CDR3nt: TGCAGCGTTGAAGATCGGGCAGGAATGAACACTGAAGCTTTCTTT

j_gene: TRBJ1-1
abundance: many
d_gene: -
v_gene: TRBV20-1
CDR3aa: CSARDPGVMNTEAFF
CDR3nt: TGCAGTGCTAGAGATCCTGGGGTGATGAACACTGAAGCTTTCTTT

j_gene: TRBJ2-5
abundance: many
d_gene: TRBD2
v_gene: TRBV20-1
CDR3aa: CSAASGEETQYF
CDR3nt: TGCAGTGCCGCTAGCGGAGAGGAGACCCAGTACTTC

j_gene: TRBJ2-1
abundance: many
d_gene: -
v_gene: TRBV24-1
CDR3aa: CATSDLRDLMGNEQFF
CDR3nt: TGTGCCACCAGTGATTTGCGGGACCTAATGGGCAATGAGCAGTTCTTC

j_gene: TRBJ2-3
abundance: many
d_gene: TRBD2
v_gene: TRBV7-6
CDR3aa: CASSTASAGGTDTQYF
CDR3nt: TGTGCCAGCAGCACCGCATCCGCGGGGGGCACAGATACGCAGTATTTT

j_gene: TRBJ2-2
abundance: many
d_gene: -
v_gene: TRBV7-8
CDR3aa: CASSLLFPGRGSANTGELFF
CDR3nt: TGTGCCAGCAGCTTACTATTCCCGGGCCGGGGGAGCGCGAACACCGGGGAGCTGTTTTTT

j_gene: TRBJ2-3
abundance: many
d_gene: TRBD2
v_gene: TRBV7-9
CDR3aa: CASSPGGDTQYF
CDR3nt: TGTGCCAGCAGCCCGGGGGGGGATACGCAGTATTTT

j_gene: TRBJ1-6
abundance: many
d_gene: -
v_gene: TRBV20-1
CDR3aa: CSARPNSPLHF
CDR3nt: TGCAGTGCGAGACCAAATTCACCCCTCCACTTT

j_gene: TRBJ1-4
abundance: few
d_gene: -
v_gene: TRBV6-2/TRBV6-3
CDR3aa: CASSYGLNEKLFF
CDR3nt: TGTGCCAGCAGTTACGGGCTTAATGAAAAACTGTTTTTT

j_gene: TRBJ1-2
abundance: many
d_gene: -
v_gene: TRBV2
CDR3aa: CASRKPGTPNDGYTF
CDR3nt: TGTGCCAGCAGGAAACCCGGGACACCTAATGATGGCTACACCTTC

j_gene: TRBJ2-1
abundance: few
d_gene: TRBD2
v_gene: TRBV6-1
CDR3aa: CASSRDSGGGLNEQFF
CDR3nt: TGTGCCAGCAGCCGTGATAGCGGGGGGGGTCTAAATGAGCAGTTCTTC

j_gene: TRBJ1-3
abundance: few
d_gene: -
v_gene: TRBV10-2
CDR3aa: CASSDGGSGNTIYF
CDR3nt: TGCGCCAGCAGTGACGGGGGCTCTGGAAACACCATATATTTT

j_gene: TRBJ1-1
abundance: many
d_gene: -
v_gene: TRBV7-2
CDR3aa: CASSQPDITEAFF
CDR3nt: TGTGCCAGCAGCCAGCCGGATATTACTGAAGCTTTCTTT

j_gene: TRBJ2-7
abundance: -
d_gene: -
v_gene: TRBV2
CDR3aa: CASTGGDYEQYF
CDR3nt: TGTGCCAGCACAGGCGGAGACTACGAGCAGTACTTC

j_gene: TRBJ2-1
abundance: -
d_gene: -
v_gene: TRBV14
CDR3aa: CASSQLLGSYNEQFF
CDR3nt: TGTGCCAGCAGCCAGCTCCTGGGTTCATACAATGAGCAGTTCTTC

j_gene: TRBJ1-4
abundance: many
d_gene: -
v_gene: TRBV3-1
CDR3aa: CASSHGSPLDTNEKLFF
CDR3nt: TGTGCCAGCAGCCATGGATCTCCCCTTGATACTAATGAAAAACTGTTTTTT

j_gene: TRBJ2-3
abundance: many
d_gene: TRBD2
v_gene: TRBV7-9
CDR3aa: CASSPSSGGIYPDTQYF
CDR3nt: TGTGCCAGCAGCCCCTCTAGCGGGGGGATATATCCAGATACGCAGTATTTT

j_gene: TRBJ2-1
abundance: many
d_gene: -
v_gene: TRBV6-2/TRBV6-3
CDR3aa: CASSPLRGAESDEQFF
CDR3nt: TGTGCCAGCAGCCCGCTCCGGGGGGCCGAATCTGATGAGCAGTTCTTC

j_gene: TRBJ2-1
abundance: -
d_gene: -
v_gene: TRBV6-2/TRBV6-3
CDR3aa: CASSYATGSNEQFF
CDR3nt: TGTGCCAGCAGTTACGCGACAGGTAGCAATGAGCAGTTCTTC